The 18 T cell receptor beta chains below were found in one sample sequenced in a study of blood T cells in healthy people across ages. Primed by a sample-barcoded 5' primer and a J-beta primer mix, a second PCR proceeded for about 7 to 11 cycles. Each CDR3 protein is one row after TCRdb ran MiXCR on the 5' RACE reads. The sample shows about 580,000 distinct CDR3 sequences, roughly 48% of them seen only once. Material: blood. The origin of the receptors is an elderly man in good health.

The chain couples TRBV29-1 to TRBJ2-1; 9 bases map to TRBD2. This CDR3 has 15 residues. Germline CDR1 SQVTM, CDR2 ANQGSEA. V gave up 7 bases and J gave up 7 bases; unmatched junction bases: 14. CDR3 bases: TGCAGCGCCGGCAGGTTTAGCGGGGGCGGAAATGAGCAGTTCTTC. Amino acid sequence: CSAGRFSGGGNEQFF.

The rearrangement links TRBV28 to TRBJ2-3, with D unclear. Trimming removed 3 bases at V and 6 bases at J, with 16 bases between. Looked up from germline, CDR1 is MDHEN and CDR2 is SYDVKM. This CDR3 spans 15 amino acids. The chain's CDR3 is CASSLSGSGRDTQYF. The DNA for the CDR3 is TGTGCCAGCAGTTTGTCTGGGTCGGGCCGGGATACGCAGTATTTT.

V usage is TRBV7-2 and J usage is TRBJ1-2; TRBD1 is a possible D gene (5 bases). The V and J ends lost 0 bases and 1 base respectively, with 12 bases between them. The CDR3 totals 16 residues. The V gene's germline CDR1 is SGHTA and CDR2 FQGNSA. CDR3 region: CASSLAGTALNYGYTF. The CDR3 nucleotides are TGTGCCAGCAGCTTAGCCGGGACGGCTCTTAACTATGGCTACACCTTC.

V usage is TRBV7-9 and J usage is TRBJ2-5, with D possibly being TRBD2 (5 bases). The CDR3 is 15 amino acids. Trimming pared 0 bases from V and 5 bases from J, leaving 13 bases between. Germline values: CDR1 SEHNR, CDR2 FQNEAQ (reference sequence). CDR3 residues: CASSLARALGETQYF. As DNA, the CDR3 is TGTGCCAGCAGCTTAGCGCGGGCCCTGGGGGAGACCCAGTACTTC.

The chain has TRBV20-1 and TRBJ2-1; 11 bases fit TRBD2. Germline assignment: CDR1 DFQATT and CDR2 SNEGSKA (reference sequence). The CDR3 loop spans 18 amino acids. J gave up 6 bases and V 0 bases, and 13 bases lay outside the gene matches. CDR3: CSARDPALGGLAVNEQFF. The CDR3 nucleotides read TGCAGTGCTAGAGATCCGGCATTGGGGGGACTAGCGGTCAATGAGCAGTTCTTC.

Remarks on this clonotype: It may be a read error: a sequence one base away is much more abundant. The chain carries TRBV6-6 and TRBJ2-2; D is perhaps TRBD1 (8 bases). This CDR3 has 13 residues. Trimming removed 9 bases from V and 5 bases from J, with 13 bases in between. Germline V gives CDR1 MNHNY, CDR2 SVGAGI (reference sequence). The CDR3 spells CASTGGATGELFF. The CDR3 coding sequence is TGTGCCAGTACAGGGGGGGCAACCGGGGAGCTGTTTTTT.

This chain uses TRBV3-1 with TRBJ1-2, with D unresolved. Per germline, CDR1 LGHDT and CDR2 YNNKEL (reference sequence). V lost 0 bases and J 4 bases, leaving 15 bases between the germline ends. The CDR3 contains 16 residues. Here the CDR3 reads CASSQEGGREAYGYTF. The CDR3 DNA sequence: TGTGCCAGCAGCCAAGAAGGTGGGAGGGAAGCCTATGGCTACACCTTC.

This chain connects TRBV20-1 to TRBJ2-3; 10 bases line up with TRBD2. The CDR3 has 15 amino acids. Germline assignment: CDR1 DFQATT and CDR2 SNEGSKA (reference sequence). V lost 3 bases and J lost 2; bases outside the gene matches: 5. In DNA, the CDR3 is TGCAGTGCTAGTACAGCGGGGGGGTACACAGATACGCAGTATTTT. It specifies CSASTAGGYTDTQYF.

Worth noting for this clonotype: A junction boundary mismatches the germline segment, possibly from a read error. The chain uses TRBV11-3 and TRBJ2-1, with D possibly being TRBD1 or TRBD2 (5 bases each). The length of the CDR3 is 14 residues. Germline CDR1 SGHNT, CDR2 YENEEA. The CDR3 here is CTSSLGLVGDEQFF. CDR3 in DNA: TGTACCAGCAGCTTAGGGCTTGTGGGGGATGAGCAGTTCTTC.

This clonotype was counted at least ten times. The chain joins TRBV7-2 to TRBJ1-1, with TRBD1 matching 7 bases. The junction had 8 bases not matched to a gene; V was cut back by 5 bases and J by 5 bases. The CDR3 consists of 14 residues. Per the germline V gene, CDR1 is SGHTA and CDR2 is FQGNSA. CDR3: CASSPRGGRTEAFF. The DNA of the CDR3 is TGTGCCAGCAGCCCCAGGGGGGGAAGGACTGAAGCTTTCTTT.

The J gene is TRBJ2-5, the V gene TRBV24-1; no reliable D call. Germline-derived CDR1 and CDR2 are KGHDR and SFDVKD. V lost 4 bases to trimming and J lost 2 bases, with 10 bases between them. The CDR3 is made up of 14 amino acids. The CDR3 protein is CATSDPTDQETQYF. CDR3 DNA sequence: TGTGCCACCAGTGACCCGACGGATCAAGAGACCCAGTACTTC.

This clonotype was picked up one time. This rearrangement joins TRBV27 to TRBJ2-7; no reliable D call. There are 17 residues in the CDR3. V dropped 0 bases and J dropped 2 bases, with 17 bases sitting between them. Per germline, CDR1 MNHEY and CDR2 SMNVEV (reference sequence). The CDR3 sequence is CASSLSPLVGRTYEQYF. The CDR3 coding sequence is TGTGCCAGCAGTTTATCTCCGCTCGTCGGACGTACCTACGAGCAGTACTTC.

This chain connects TRBV7-9 to TRBJ2-6; perhaps TRBD1 as D (6 bases). Between the trimmed V and J ends, which lost 1 base and 0 bases, there was a span of 13 bases. Germline loops: CDR1 SEHNR, CDR2 FQNEAQ (reference sequence). The CDR3 sequence is 18 residues long. The DNA for the CDR3 is TGTGCCAGCAGCTTAGTGGGGACACGATACTCTGGGGCCAACGTCCTGACTTTC. Encoded protein: CASSLVGTRYSGANVLTF.

The V call is TRBV7-2, the J call TRBJ2-7; the D call may be TRBD1 or TRBD2 (5 bases each). Germline values: CDR1 SGHTA, CDR2 FQGNSA. Trimming took 5 bases from V and 5 from J, leaving 28 bases between them. This CDR3 is built from 18 residues. CDR3 amino acids: CASSTRGTGLDSSNEQYF. CDR3 nucleotides: TGTGCCAGCAGCACGAGGGGCACCGGGCTAGACTCGTCAAACGAGCAGTACTTC.

This chain uses TRBV20-1 with TRBJ2-5; TRBD2 matches 7 bases. After removal of 3 bases from V and 5 bases from J, the junction contained 9 bases not matched to a gene. From germline, CDR1 is DFQATT and CDR2 SNEGSKA (reference sequence). There are 14 residues in the CDR3. The CDR3 loop is CSASRGEVRETQYF. CDR3 in DNA: TGCAGTGCTAGTCGGGGGGAAGTAAGGGAGACCCAGTACTTC.

This clonotype was seen only a few times. One base away lies a much larger clone, so this may be a sequencing read error. This sequence joins TRBV6-5 and TRBJ2-2; 9 bases agree with TRBD2. CDR3 length: 14 amino acids. With 5 bases clipped from V and 8 bases from J, the junction kept 6 bases outside the gene matches. Looked up from germline, CDR1 is MNHEY and CDR2 is SVGAGI. This CDR3 is CASSAGLARGELFF. The CDR3 DNA is TGTGCCAGCAGTGCGGGACTAGCCAGGGGGGAGCTGTTTTTT.

The DNA for the CDR3 is TGCAGCTGCCTTTGGCCCTCGCAAGAGACCCAGTACTTC. Translated: CSCLWPSQETQYF. The chain has TRBV29-1 and TRBJ2-7, with D unresolved. The J call could be wrong; TRBJ2-5 is a better fit for the DNA end. CDR3 length: 13 residues. Germline CDR1 and CDR2: SQVTM and ANQGSEA.

This clonotype was counted ten times or more. The CDR3 sequence: CASSYYILTSGRARPYEQYF. Written as DNA, the CDR3 is TGTGCCAGCAGTTACTATATCCTCACTAGCGGGAGGGCCCGTCCCTACGAGCAGTACTTC. The chain couples TRBV6-5 to TRBJ2-7; 13 positions match TRBD2. From germline, CDR1 is MNHEY and CDR2 SVGAGI. The CDR3 runs to 20 residues. Unmatched junction bases numbered 14, after V lost 1 base and J lost 2 bases.